This note documents a single T cell receptor (beta chain) sequence. Seattle patients were enrolled while actively infected and followed longitudinally. Losses at the gene ends were 1 base for V and 10 bases for J; bases not matched to a gene: 14. The CDR3 extends over 17 amino acids. Germline values: CDR1 SGHDT, CDR2 YYEEEE. Methods used by the authors: Amplifying reference gene primers gave estimates of nucleated cell counts. Profiling relied on immunoSEQ multiplex PCR, and the TCRdb table lists in-frame clones only, not all of them. D and trimming come from the DNA, and the V and J calls and clone size come from that table. The sample contains about 250,000 clones, around 89% of which appear only once. The record originates from a study of blood T cell repertoires in COVID-19. Study overall: Sample material is recorded as cDNA or gDNA derived from T cells, B-cell-depleted T cells, or PBMCs.

The specimen sequenced was peripheral blood. This receptor was obtained from a woman aged 60 to 75 with COVID-19, enrolled during active disease. This chain uses TRBV5-6 with TRBJ1-6; TRBD1 aligns across 7 bases. CDR3 amino acids: CASSLIGSQGPGSPLHF. In DNA, the CDR3 is TGTGCCAGCAGCTTGATCGGATCACAGGGGCCAGGATCACCCCTCCACTTT.